Listed here are 18 T cell receptor beta chains from one sample, sequenced in a study of T cell responses to AZD1222 COVID-19 vaccine. Clones were read by immunoSEQ multiplex PCR, and TCRdb kept only the in-frame ones, dropping some. The repertoire holds about 120,000 clones, with more than 85% as singletons. The sequences come from peripheral blood, collected on day 0 of AZD1222 vaccination. These receptors all stem from an adult in good health.

The chain has TRBV7-9 and TRBJ1-5; D is unclear. CDR1 SEHNR and CDR2 FQNEAQ come from the germline V gene (reference sequence). Trimming took off 3 bases at V and 1 base at J, with 7 bases between the two ends. CDR3 length equals 14 residues. The CDR3, as DNA: TGTGCCAGCAGCTTGGGCCAGAGCAATCAGCCCCAGCATTTT. Translated: CASSLGQSNQPQHF.

The genes are TRBV7-9 and TRBJ2-1, with TRBD2 as a possible D gene (6 bases). Trimming took 5 bases from V and 4 from J, leaving 12 bases between them. Germline values: CDR1 SEHNR, CDR2 FQNEAQ (reference sequence). This CDR3 comprises 14 residues. CDR3 protein: CASSDRTTYNEQFF. Written as DNA, the CDR3 is TGTGCCAGCAGCGACCGGACTACTTACAATGAGCAGTTCTTC.

This chain links TRBV7-2 with TRBJ1-1; D ambiguous. This CDR3 region has 16 residues. The germline V gene has CDR1 SGHTA and CDR2 FQGNSA. Trimming shortened V by 0 bases and J by 5 bases, and 16 bases separated the two germline ends. The CDR3 DNA follows: TGTGCCAGCAGCTTAGCACAAGGAGGGATGGGGACTGAAGCTTTCTTT. It codes for CASSLAQGGMGTEAFF. The whole variable domain, remainder taken from reference TRBV7-2 and TRBJ1-1, is GAGVSQSPSNKVTEKGKDVELRCDPISGHTALYWYRQSLGQGLEFLIYFQGNSAPDKSGLPSDRFSAERTGGSVSTLTIQRTQQEDSAVYLCASSLAQGGMGTEAFFGQGTRLTVV.

This sequence joins TRBV28 and TRBJ1-2; a weak D match, TRBD1 (6 bases). CDR1 is MDHEN and CDR2 is SYDVKM in the germline V gene. This CDR3 spans 14 amino acids. V was cut by 8 bases and J by 7 bases, with 20 bases left in between. The CDR3 DNA sequence: TGTGCCAGCCACGTGACAGGCTACCGTAGTGGCTACACCTTC. Protein product: CASHVTGYRSGYTF.

This chain connects TRBV5-1 to TRBJ1-6; 7 bases agree with TRBD1. This CDR3 spans 13 amino acids. With 2 bases clipped from V and 10 bases from J, the junction kept 3 bases outside the gene matches. Per germline, CDR1 SGHRS and CDR2 YFSETQ. CDR3 sequence: CASSFDRVSPLHF. The CDR3 DNA is TGCGCCAGCAGCTTCGACAGGGTCTCACCCCTCCACTTT.

The CDR3 loop is CASRGQGLGEKLFF. CDR3 nucleotides: TGTGCCAGCAGAGGACAGGGCTTGGGGGAAAAACTGTTTTTT. The chain links TRBV6-5 to TRBJ1-4; 8 bases agree with TRBD1. V shed 6 bases, J shed 8 bases, and the junction held 8 bases outside the gene matches. The germline gives CDR1 MNHEY, CDR2 SVGAGI. CDR3 length equals 14 residues.

The chain couples TRBV19 to TRBJ1-1, with D possibly TRBD1 on 6 matching bases. In germline, CDR1 is LNHDA, CDR2 SQIVND (reference sequence). CDR3 length: 14 amino acids. Between the trimmed V and J ends, which lost 6 bases and 1 base, there was a span of 12 bases. CDR3 region: CASSLLTGNTEAFF. CDR3 coding DNA: TGTGCCAGTAGCCTCCTGACAGGGAACACTGAAGCTTTCTTT.

The V and J genes are TRBV5-8 and TRBJ2-7, with 7 bases lining up with TRBD1. Germline CDR1 and CDR2: SGHTS and YDEGEE. The V segment lost 4 bases and the J segment 0 bases; nucleotides outside the gene matches: 10. This CDR3 is 16 amino acids long. The CDR3 sequence: CASSLPGGQSSYEQYF. In nucleotides, the CDR3 is TGTGCCAGCAGCCTCCCAGGGGGACAGAGCTCCTACGAGCAGTACTTC.

This rearrangement joins TRBV3-1 (or the pseudogene TRBV3-2) to TRBJ1-2, with D unresolved. CDR1 LGHDT and CDR2 YNNKEL come from the germline V gene (reference sequence). The CDR3 consists of 13 residues. V gave up 1 base and J gave up 1 base, with 4 bases separating them. The CDR3 here is CASSQGVNYGYTF. The CDR3 DNA follows: TGTGCCAGCAGCCAAGGGGTTAACTATGGCTACACCTTC.

The count of this clone is one. The chain links TRBV27 to TRBJ1-3; D is possibly TRBD1 (6 bases). In germline, CDR1 is MNHEY, CDR2 SMNVEV (reference sequence). The V end was cut by 4 bases, the J end by 4 bases, with 20 bases between. The CDR3 is made up of 17 amino acids. CDR3 in amino acids: CASSSTGPSHPGNTIYF. In DNA, the CDR3 is TGTGCCAGCAGTTCGACAGGACCCAGCCATCCCGGAAACACCATATATTTT.

The rearrangement links TRBV19 to TRBJ2-5, with D perhaps matching TRBD1 (6 bases). This CDR3 has 16 amino acids. The germline gives CDR1 LNHDA, CDR2 SQIVND (reference sequence). The V and J ends lost 1 base and 5 bases respectively, with 17 bases between them. DNA for the CDR3: TGTGCCAGTAGTATAGGGGACACCAAAAGGGGCGAGACCCAGTACTTC. This sequence encodes CASSIGDTKRGETQYF.

The rearrangement links TRBV5-1 to TRBJ1-4; 9 bases line up with TRBD1. The germline V gene encodes CDR1 SGHRS and CDR2 YFSETQ. Trimming removed 4 bases from V and 8 bases from J; junction bases left unmatched: 9. The CDR3 spans 15 residues. CDR3 coding DNA: TGCGCCAGCAGCCTATTACAGGGGGCGCAAGAAAAACTGTTTTTT. Amino acids: CASSLLQGAQEKLFF. Using reference TRBV5-1 and TRBJ1-4 for the parts outside the CDR3, the full variable domain is KAGVTQTPRYLIKTRGQQVTLSCSPISGHRSVSWYQQTPGQGLQFLFEYFSETQRNKGNFPGRFSGRQFSNSRSEMNVSTLELGDSALYLCASSLLQGAQEKLFFGSGTQLSVL.

This chain uses TRBV27 with TRBJ1-4; D gene unclear. Germline V lookup: CDR1 MNHEY, CDR2 SMNVEV (reference sequence). Trimming took off 5 bases at V and 4 bases at J, with 11 bases between the two ends. The CDR3 consists of 14 residues. CDR3: CASSPRAYNEKLFF. The CDR3 nucleotides read TGTGCCAGCAGTCCCCGGGCGTATAATGAAAAACTGTTTTTT.

This chain links TRBV7-9 with TRBJ2-2; D gene ambiguous. CDR3 size: 15 residues. V was shortened by 7 bases and J by 0 bases, with 12 bases between the two germline ends. Germline CDR1 and CDR2: SEHNR and FQNEAQ (reference sequence). The CDR3 nucleotides are TGTGCCAGCACCCAGCTGGGCTCGAACACCGGGGAGCTGTTTTTT. Encoded protein: CASTQLGSNTGELFF.

The chain links TRBV5-4 to TRBJ2-7, with a weak D call TRBD2 (5 bases). Trimming cost V 0 bases and J 3 bases, with 7 bases left between them. The germline V gene encodes CDR1 SGHNT and CDR2 YYREEE (reference sequence). The CDR3 extends over 13 amino acids. Here the CDR3 reads CASSLGESYEQYF. In nucleotides, the CDR3 is TGTGCCAGCAGCTTGGGGGAGAGCTACGAGCAGTACTTC.

This chain links TRBV28 with TRBJ1-4; TRBD1 is a possible D gene (5 bases). CDR1 MDHEN and CDR2 SYDVKM come from the germline V gene. The CDR3 length is 14 residues. Trimming left V 6 bases short and J 4 bases short, with 12 bases between. The CDR3 spells CASSPGTVNEKLFF. The CDR3 bases are TGTGCCAGCAGCCCCGGGACGGTTAATGAAAAACTGTTTTTT.

The J gene is TRBJ1-4, the V gene TRBV28, with 7 bases fitting TRBD1. Germline CDR1 MDHEN, CDR2 SYDVKM. This CDR3 is 16 amino acids long. Trimming took 2 bases from V and 7 from J; bases not matched to a gene: 10. CDR3: CASSLGRGAGSEKLFF. As DNA, the CDR3 is TGTGCCAGCAGTTTAGGCAGGGGGGCAGGTAGTGAAAAACTGTTTTTT.

The chain joins TRBV28 to TRBJ2-2; D is unclear. Germline V lookup: CDR1 MDHEN, CDR2 SYDVKM. V was clipped by 2 bases and J by 8 bases, with 15 bases between them. This CDR3 is built from 15 residues. The CDR3 loop reads CASSLRVSFGGELFF. In nucleotides, the CDR3 is TGTGCCAGCAGTTTACGTGTCAGCTTCGGTGGGGAGCTGTTTTTT.